One and the same sample provided the 17 T cell receptor beta chains below, sequenced in a study of response to subunit inactivated influenza vaccine. MiXCR, run by TCRdb on the RT-PCR reads, gives a single entry per CDR3 protein. Seen here are about 700,000 distinct CDR3 sequences, over 11% observed once, and the top ten hold around 6.5%. Specimen: PBMCs from blood, collected less than 15 days before vaccination. Every receptor here comes from a man in his fifties who received an inactivated influenza vaccine.

V and J are TRBV6-2 or TRBV6-3 and TRBJ2-7; D gene unclear. The length of the CDR3 is 14 residues. Germline CDR1 and CDR2: MNHEY and SVGEGT. Trimming removed 6 bases at V and 5 bases at J, with 17 bases between. CDR3 in amino acids: CASSKIERRDEQYF. The CDR3 coding sequence is TGTGCCAGCAGCAAAATAGAAAGAAGGGACGAGCAGTACTTC.

This clonotype was picked up a small number of times. The chain links TRBV2 to TRBJ1-5; no definite D call. The CDR3 has 15 amino acids. Germline CDR1 reads SNHLY; CDR2 reads FYNNEI. V lost 3 bases and J 2 bases, leaving 11 bases between the germline ends. The CDR3 nucleotides read TGTGCCAGCAGTGAGGACGGTGGGGGCAATCAGCCCCAGCATTTT. Encoded protein: CASSEDGGGNQPQHF.

The V and J genes are TRBV29-1 and TRBJ2-7; 9 bases agree with TRBD1. V was pared by 6 bases and J by 6 bases, with 9 bases of the junction left unmatched. The CDR3 has 13 amino acids. CDR1 and CDR2 from the germline V gene are SQVTM and ANQGSEA. This CDR3 is CSVTGTGLSEQYF. Here the CDR3 DNA reads TGCAGCGTGACCGGGACAGGGCTCAGCGAGCAGTACTTC.

The rearrangement uses TRBV11-2 and TRBJ2-3; D gene uncertain. Between the trimmed V and J ends, which lost 3 bases and 0 bases, there was a span of 25 bases. Germline V gene sequence: CDR1 SGHAT, CDR2 FQNNGV. CDR3 size: 20 residues. The DNA for the CDR3 is TGTGCCAGCAGCTTTCGCAACTATAGCCGGGCCACCACTAGCACAGATACGCAGTATTTT. Encoded protein: CASSFRNYSRATTSTDTQYF.

This clonotype was seen more than once but under ten times. The chain uses TRBV18 and TRBJ1-5; D is uncertain. The V end lost 3 bases, the J end lost 5 bases, and 14 bases lay between the germline ends. CDR1 KGHSH and CDR2 LQKENI come from the germline V gene. This CDR3 has 15 residues. The CDR3 region is CASSPSGLGYQPQHF. DNA of the CDR3: TGTGCCAGCTCACCCTCGGGCCTAGGTTATCAGCCCCAGCATTTT. Variable domain in full (rest from reference TRBV18 and TRBJ1-5): NAGVMQNPRHLVRRRGQEARLRCSPMKGHSHVYWYRQLPEEGLKFMVYLQKENIIDESGMPKERFSAEFPKEGPSILRIQQVVRGDSAAYFCASSPSGLGYQPQHFGDGTRLSIL.

This clonotype has a handful of counts. The V and J genes are TRBV28 and TRBJ1-1; D call uncertain. Germline CDR1 and CDR2: MDHEN and SYDVKM. The CDR3 covers 14 residues. Trimming removed 4 bases at V and 7 bases at J, with 16 bases between. CDR3 sequence: CASSSQVWLIEAFF. CDR3 nucleotide sequence: TGTGCCAGCAGTTCCCAGGTTTGGTTGATTGAAGCTTTCTTT. The entire variable domain, with the rest obtained from reference TRBV28 and TRBJ1-1, is as follows: DVKVTQSSRYLVKRTGEKVFLECVQDMDHENMFWYRQDPGLGLRLIYFSYDVKMKEKGDIPEGYSVSREKKERFSLILESASTNQTSMYLCASSSQVWLIEAFFGQGTRLTVV.

The chain couples TRBV5-1 to TRBJ2-2; D is uncertain. This CDR3 is built from 16 residues. V lost 2 bases to trimming and J lost 0 bases, with 11 bases between them. Germline values: CDR1 SGHRS, CDR2 YFSETQ. CDR3 sequence: CASSLRTAANTGELFF. The CDR3 coding sequence is TGCGCCAGCAGCTTAAGGACCGCCGCGAACACCGGGGAGCTGTTTTTT.

The chain employs TRBV4-3 and TRBJ1-4; D gene uncertain. From germline, CDR1 is LGHNA and CDR2 YSLEER. V was clipped by 1 base and J by 11 bases, with 14 bases between them. This CDR3 contains 14 residues. The CDR3 region has the DNA TGCGCCAGCAGCCAAGGGATCATAGATGTGAAACTGTTTTTT. Its protein is CASSQGIIDVKLFF.

A few counts support this clonotype. This sequence joins TRBV28 and TRBJ1-2, with a possible D match to TRBD1 (5 bases). This CDR3 has 14 amino acids. The V end was cut by 5 bases, the J end by 0 bases, with 10 bases between. Germline assignment: CDR1 MDHEN and CDR2 SYDVKM. The CDR3 coding sequence is TGTGCCAGCAGTGTTCCAGGGCCTAACTATGGCTACACCTTC. It translates to CASSVPGPNYGYTF.

The chain carries TRBV4-3 and TRBJ2-5; a possible D gene is TRBD2 (6 bases). Germline values: CDR1 LGHNA, CDR2 YSLEER. The CDR3 is 15 amino acids. Deletions cut 4 bases from V and 4 bases from J, with 16 bases between. CDR3: CASSRQATGRETQYF. CDR3 DNA sequence: TGCGCCAGCAGCCGCCAAGCCACCGGGAGAGAGACCCAGTACTTC.

This clonotype appeared many times. The CDR3: CSARDIRRLTDTQYF. The CDR3 DNA is TGCAGTGCTAGAGATATCAGGCGCCTCACAGATACGCAGTATTTT. The chain employs TRBV20-1 and TRBJ2-3; D remains unclear. Germline assignment: CDR1 DFQATT and CDR2 SNEGSKA (reference sequence). V gave up 0 bases and J gave up 2 bases, with 12 bases separating them. CDR3 length: 15 amino acids.

This rearrangement joins TRBV12-3 or TRBV12-4 to TRBJ2-5; perhaps TRBD2 as D (5 bases). V was shortened by 7 bases and J by 4 bases, with 13 bases between the two germline ends. The CDR3 runs to 13 residues. The DNA of the CDR3 is TGTGCCAGCAACCGACGGGAAGGAGAGACCCAGTACTTC. This translates into CASNRREGETQYF.

Remarks on this clonotype: A much larger clone sits a single nucleotide away, making a read error possible. Here the CDR3 DNA reads TGTGTCAGCAGCCAAGAAAGGAGGGTTGGGACAGGGGGTTACAATGAGCAGTTCTTC. Its protein is CVSSQERRVGTGGYNEQFF. The rearrangement joins TRBV4-2 to TRBJ2-1; 11 positions agree with TRBD1. The CDR3 runs 19 residues. Germline lookup yields CDR1 LGHNA and CDR2 YNFKEQ.

The rearrangement links TRBV29-1 to TRBJ2-6; D might be TRBD1 (5 bases). V lost 6 bases to trimming and J lost 0 bases, with 18 bases between them. CDR3 size: 17 residues. The germline CDR1 and CDR2 sequences are SQVTM and ANQGSEA. CDR3 DNA sequence: TGCAGCGTGCGGACAAGTCCCCCGACCTCTGGGGCCAACGTCCTGACTTTC. Protein sequence: CSVRTSPPTSGANVLTF.

The rearrangement uses TRBV10-3 and TRBJ1-5; weak D call: TRBD1 (5 bases). Trimming pared 3 bases from V and 0 bases from J, leaving 9 bases between. Germline lookup yields CDR1 ENHRY and CDR2 SYGVKD. This CDR3 contains 15 residues. The CDR3 DNA is TGTGCCATCAGTGAATCACAGGATAGCAATCAGCCCCAGCATTTT. It translates to CAISESQDSNQPQHF.

In its sample, this clonotype was seen many times. This chain joins TRBV3-1 and TRBJ2-6; 9 bases align to TRBD2. Germline V gene lookup returns CDR1 LGHDT and CDR2 YNNKEL (reference sequence). There are 16 residues in the CDR3. The junction had 1 base not matched to a gene; V was cut back by 4 bases and J by 0 bases. This chain's CDR3 is CASSRSGSSGANVLTF. DNA of the CDR3: TGTGCCAGCAGCCGTAGCGGGAGCTCTGGGGCCAACGTCCTGACTTTC.

A few counts support this clonotype. The rearrangement links TRBV7-3 to TRBJ2-3, with D tentatively TRBD2 (6 bases). Germline assignment: CDR1 SGHTA and CDR2 FQGTGA. The CDR3 has 15 amino acids. V was shortened by 5 bases and J by 6 bases, with 18 bases between the two germline ends. For the CDR3, the DNA is TGTGCCAGCAGCCCCTACCCTAGGGAGGCCGATACGCAGTATTTT. It encodes CASSPYPREADTQYF.